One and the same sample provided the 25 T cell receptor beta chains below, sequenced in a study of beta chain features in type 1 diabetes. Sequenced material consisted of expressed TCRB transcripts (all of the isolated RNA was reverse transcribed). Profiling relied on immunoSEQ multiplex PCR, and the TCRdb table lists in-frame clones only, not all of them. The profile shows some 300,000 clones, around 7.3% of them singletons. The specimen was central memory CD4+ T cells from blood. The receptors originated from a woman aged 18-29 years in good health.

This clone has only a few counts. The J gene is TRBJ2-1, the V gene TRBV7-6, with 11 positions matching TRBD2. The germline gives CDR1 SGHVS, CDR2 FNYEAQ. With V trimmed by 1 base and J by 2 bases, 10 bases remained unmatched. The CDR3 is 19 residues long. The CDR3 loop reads CASSLVPTSGSRPYNEQFF. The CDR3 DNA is TGTGCCAGCAGCTTAGTGCCCACTAGCGGGAGTCGGCCCTACAATGAGCAGTTCTTC. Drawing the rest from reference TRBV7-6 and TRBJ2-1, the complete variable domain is GAGVSQSPRYKVTKRGQDVALRCDPISGHVSLYWYRQALGQGPEFLTYFNYEAQQDKSGLPNDRFSAERPEGSISTLTIQRTEQRDSAMYRCASSLVPTSGSRPYNEQFFGPGTRLTVL.

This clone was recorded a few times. The CDR3 region has the DNA TGTGCCAGCAGCTTAAGAGTACGCGTTGGGGCTAGGGCCAACGTCCTGACTTTC. Translating gives CASSLRVRVGARANVLTF. V and J are TRBV7-2 and TRBJ2-6; tentatively, D is TRBD1 (5 bases). This CDR3 contains 18 residues. Germline CDR1 reads SGHTA; CDR2 reads FQGNSA. V gave up 2 bases and J gave up 5 bases, with 19 bases separating them.

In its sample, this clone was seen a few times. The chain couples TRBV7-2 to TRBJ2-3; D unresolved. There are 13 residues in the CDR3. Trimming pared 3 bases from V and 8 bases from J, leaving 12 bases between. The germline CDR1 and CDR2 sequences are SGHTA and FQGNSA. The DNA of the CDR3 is TGTGCCAGCAGCTTCGCGCCATCAGGTACGCAGTATTTT. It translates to CASSFAPSGTQYF.

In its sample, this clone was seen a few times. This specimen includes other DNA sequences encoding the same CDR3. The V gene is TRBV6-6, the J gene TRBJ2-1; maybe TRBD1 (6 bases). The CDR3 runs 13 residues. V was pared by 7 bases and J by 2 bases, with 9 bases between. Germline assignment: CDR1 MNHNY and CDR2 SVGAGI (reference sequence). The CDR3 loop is CASTRGTYNEQFF. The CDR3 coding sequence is TGTGCCAGCACCAGGGGCACCTACAATGAGCAGTTCTTC.

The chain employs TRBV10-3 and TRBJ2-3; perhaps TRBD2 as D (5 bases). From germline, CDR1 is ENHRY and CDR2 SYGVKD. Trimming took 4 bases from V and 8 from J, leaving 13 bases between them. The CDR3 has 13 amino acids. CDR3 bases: TGTGCCATCAGTGGTATAGATGAGGGTACGCAGTATTTT. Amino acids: CAISGIDEGTQYF.

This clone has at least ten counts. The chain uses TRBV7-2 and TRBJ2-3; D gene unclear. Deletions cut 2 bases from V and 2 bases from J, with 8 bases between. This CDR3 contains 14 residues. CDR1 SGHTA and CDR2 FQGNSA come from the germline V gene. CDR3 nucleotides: TGTGCCAGCAGCTTAAATACGTACACAGATACGCAGTATTTT. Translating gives CASSLNTYTDTQYF.

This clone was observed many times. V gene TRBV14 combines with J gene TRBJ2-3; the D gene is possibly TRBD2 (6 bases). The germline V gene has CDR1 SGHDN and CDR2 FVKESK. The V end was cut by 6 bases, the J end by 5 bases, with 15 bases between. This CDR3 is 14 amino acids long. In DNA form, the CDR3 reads TGTGCCAGCAGTGAGGGACTCCGCGGAGATACGCAGTATTTT. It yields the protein CASSEGLRGDTQYF. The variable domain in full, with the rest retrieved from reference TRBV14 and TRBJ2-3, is EAGVTQFPSHSVIEKGQTVTLRCDPISGHDNLYWYRRVMGKEIKFLLHFVKESKQDESGMPNNRFLAERTGGTYSTLKVQPAELEDSGVYFCASSEGLRGDTQYFGPGTRLTVL.

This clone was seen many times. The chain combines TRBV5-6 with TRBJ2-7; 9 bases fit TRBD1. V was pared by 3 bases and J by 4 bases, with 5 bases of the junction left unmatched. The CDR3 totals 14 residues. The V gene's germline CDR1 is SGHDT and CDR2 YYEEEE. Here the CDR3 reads CASSSRDRVYEQYV. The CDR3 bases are TGTGCCAGCAGCTCCCGGGACAGGGTATACGAGCAGTACGTC.

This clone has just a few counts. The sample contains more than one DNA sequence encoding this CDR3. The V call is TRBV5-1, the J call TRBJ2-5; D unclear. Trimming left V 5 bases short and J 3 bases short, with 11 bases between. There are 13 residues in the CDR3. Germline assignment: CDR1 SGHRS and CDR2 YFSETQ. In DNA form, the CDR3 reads TGCGCCAGCAGTCTTGGGGTTGAAGAGACCCAGTACTTC. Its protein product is CASSLGVEETQYF.

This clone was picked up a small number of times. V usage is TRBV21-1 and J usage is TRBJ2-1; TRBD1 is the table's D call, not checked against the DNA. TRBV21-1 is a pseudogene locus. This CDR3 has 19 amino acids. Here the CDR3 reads CASSKAHRPGLVSYNEQFF. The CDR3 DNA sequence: TGTGCCAGCAGCAAAGCGCACAGACCAGGGTTGGTCTCCTACAATGAGCAGTTCTTC.

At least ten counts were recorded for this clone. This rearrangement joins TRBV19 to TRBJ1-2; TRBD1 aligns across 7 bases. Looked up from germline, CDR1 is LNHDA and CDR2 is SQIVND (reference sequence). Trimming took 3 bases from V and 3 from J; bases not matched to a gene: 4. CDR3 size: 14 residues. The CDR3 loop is CASSMGRGDYGYTF. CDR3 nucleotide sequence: TGTGCCAGTAGTATGGGCAGGGGGGACTATGGCTACACCTTC.

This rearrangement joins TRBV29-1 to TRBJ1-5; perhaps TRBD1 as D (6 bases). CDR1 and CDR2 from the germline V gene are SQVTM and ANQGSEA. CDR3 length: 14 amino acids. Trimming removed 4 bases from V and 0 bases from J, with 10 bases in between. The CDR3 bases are TGCAGCGTTGGTTCAGGGGATAGCAATCAGCCCCAGCATTTT. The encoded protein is CSVGSGDSNQPQHF.

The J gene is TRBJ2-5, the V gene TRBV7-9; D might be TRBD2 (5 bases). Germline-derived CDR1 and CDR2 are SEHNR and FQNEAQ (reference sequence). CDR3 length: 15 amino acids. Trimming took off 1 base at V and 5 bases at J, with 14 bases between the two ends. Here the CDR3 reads CASSLVPGMWETQYF. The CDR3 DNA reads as TGTGCCAGCAGCTTAGTCCCCGGGATGTGGGAGACCCAGTACTTC.

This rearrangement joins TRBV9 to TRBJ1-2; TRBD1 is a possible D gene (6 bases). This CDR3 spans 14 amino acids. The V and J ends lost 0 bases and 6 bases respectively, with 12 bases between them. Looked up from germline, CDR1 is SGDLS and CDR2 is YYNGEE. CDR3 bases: TGTGCCAGCAGCGTAGGGGCCAGGGGTGATGGCTACACCTTC. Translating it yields CASSVGARGDGYTF.

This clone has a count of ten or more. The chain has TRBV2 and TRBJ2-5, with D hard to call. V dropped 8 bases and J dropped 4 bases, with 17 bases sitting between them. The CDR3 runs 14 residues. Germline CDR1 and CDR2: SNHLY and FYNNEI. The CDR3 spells CASRFMARAETQYF. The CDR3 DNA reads TGTGCCAGCCGGTTCATGGCCCGGGCAGAGACCCAGTACTTC.

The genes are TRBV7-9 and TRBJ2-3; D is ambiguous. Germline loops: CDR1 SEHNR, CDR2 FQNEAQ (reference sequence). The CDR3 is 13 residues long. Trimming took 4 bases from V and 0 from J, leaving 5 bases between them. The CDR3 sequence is CASSSDSTDTQYF. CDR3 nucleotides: TGTGCCAGCAGCTCGGACAGCACAGATACGCAGTATTTT.

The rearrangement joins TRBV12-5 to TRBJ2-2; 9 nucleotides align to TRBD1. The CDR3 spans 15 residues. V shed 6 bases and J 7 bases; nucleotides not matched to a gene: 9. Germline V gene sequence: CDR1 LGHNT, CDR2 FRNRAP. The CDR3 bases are TGTGCTAGTGGCCGTGGACAGGGGTTCGGCGGGGAGCTGTTTTTT. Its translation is CASGRGQGFGGELFF.

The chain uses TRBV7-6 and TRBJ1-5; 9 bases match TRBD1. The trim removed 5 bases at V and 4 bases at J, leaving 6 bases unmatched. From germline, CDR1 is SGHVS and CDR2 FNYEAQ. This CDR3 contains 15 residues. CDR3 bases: TGTGCCAGCAGCGCCGGGACAGGGAAGAATCAGCCCCAGCATTTT. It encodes CASSAGTGKNQPQHF.

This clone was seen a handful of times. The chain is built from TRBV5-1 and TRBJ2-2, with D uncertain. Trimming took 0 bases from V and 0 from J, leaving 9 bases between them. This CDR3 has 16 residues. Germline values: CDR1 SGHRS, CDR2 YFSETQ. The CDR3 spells CASSLAVSTNTGELFF. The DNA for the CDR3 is TGCGCCAGCAGCTTGGCGGTCAGTACGAACACCGGGGAGCTGTTTTTT.

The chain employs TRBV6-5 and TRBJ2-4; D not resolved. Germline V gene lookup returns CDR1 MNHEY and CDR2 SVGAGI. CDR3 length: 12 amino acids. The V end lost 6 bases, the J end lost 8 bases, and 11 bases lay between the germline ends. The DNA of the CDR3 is TGTGCCAGCAGCATGTCCTGGGACATTCAGTACTTC. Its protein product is CASSMSWDIQYF.

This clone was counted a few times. CDR3 DNA: TGTGCCAGCAGCTTAAATTCGGCTGAGGGGGCAGCTTATGGCTACACCTTC. As protein: CASSLNSAEGAAYGYTF. The gene calls are TRBV11-3 and TRBJ1-2; 7 nucleotides align to TRBD1. Trimming cost V 2 bases and J 5 bases; bases outside gene matches: 14. The CDR3 contains 17 residues. Germline assignment: CDR1 SGHNT and CDR2 YENEEA.

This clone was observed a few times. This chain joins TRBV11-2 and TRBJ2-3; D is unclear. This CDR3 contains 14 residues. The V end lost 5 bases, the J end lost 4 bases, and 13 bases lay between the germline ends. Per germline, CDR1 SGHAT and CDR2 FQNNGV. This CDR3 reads CASSPQSGADTQYF. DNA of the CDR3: TGTGCCAGCAGCCCTCAGAGTGGGGCAGATACGCAGTATTTT.

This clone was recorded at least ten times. The CDR3 loop is CASSFGTGYQETQYF. CDR3 DNA: TGTGCCAGCAGCTTCGGGACAGGGTACCAAGAGACCCAGTACTTC. J is TRBJ2-5 and V is TRBV5-4; TRBD1 aligns across 9 bases. CDR3 length equals 15 residues. V lost 2 bases and J lost 0; bases outside the gene matches: 2. Germline loops: CDR1 SGHNT, CDR2 YYREEE (reference sequence).

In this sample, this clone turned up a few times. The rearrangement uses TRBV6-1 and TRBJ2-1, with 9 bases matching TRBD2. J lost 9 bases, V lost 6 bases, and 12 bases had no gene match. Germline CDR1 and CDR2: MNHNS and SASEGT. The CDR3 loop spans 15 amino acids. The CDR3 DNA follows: TGTGCCAGCAGGATGGGACTAGCAATGGGAGGTGAGCAGTTCTTC. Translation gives CASRMGLAMGGEQFF.

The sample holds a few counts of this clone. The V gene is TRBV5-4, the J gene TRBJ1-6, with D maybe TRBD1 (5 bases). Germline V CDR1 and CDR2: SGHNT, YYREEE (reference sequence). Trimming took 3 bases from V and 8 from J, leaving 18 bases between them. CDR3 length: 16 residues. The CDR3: CASSSRGHLVDSPLHF. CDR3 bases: TGTGCCAGCAGCTCCCGCGGACACCTTGTTGATTCACCCCTCCACTTT.